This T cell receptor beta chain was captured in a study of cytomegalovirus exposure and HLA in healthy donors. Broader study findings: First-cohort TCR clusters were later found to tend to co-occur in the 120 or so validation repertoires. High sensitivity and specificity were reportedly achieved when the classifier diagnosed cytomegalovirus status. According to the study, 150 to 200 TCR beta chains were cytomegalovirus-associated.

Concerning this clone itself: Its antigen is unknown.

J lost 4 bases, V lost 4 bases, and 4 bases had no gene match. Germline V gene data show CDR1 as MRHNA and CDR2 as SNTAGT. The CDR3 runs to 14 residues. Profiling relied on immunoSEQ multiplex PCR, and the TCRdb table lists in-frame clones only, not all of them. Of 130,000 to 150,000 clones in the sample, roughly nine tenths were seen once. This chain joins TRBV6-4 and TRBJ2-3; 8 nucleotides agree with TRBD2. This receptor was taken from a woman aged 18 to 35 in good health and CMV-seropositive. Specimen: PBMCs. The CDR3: CASSGTSSADTQYF. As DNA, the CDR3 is TGTGCCAGCAGTGGGACTAGCAGCGCAGATACGCAGTATTTT.